These 21 T cell receptor beta chains were all obtained from the same sample, sequenced in a study of response to subunit inactivated influenza vaccine. TCRdb used MiXCR to reprocess the RT-PCR reads, holding one entry per CDR3 protein. The table shows hundreds of thousands of distinct CDR3 sequences, with roughly 18% occurring only once. The specimen comprised PBMCs from blood, sampled about 5 days after vaccination. These receptor sequences come from a man aged 45 to 65 who received an inactivated influenza vaccine.

In its sample, this clonotype was seen a few times. The chain couples TRBV24-1 to TRBJ2-1; no firm D call. The CDR3 spans 15 residues. V gave up 4 bases and J gave up 7 bases, with 16 bases separating them. Germline assignment: CDR1 KGHDR and CDR2 SFDVKD. The CDR3 nucleotides are TGTGCCACCAGTGAGTCCGGGCAAATTCGGAATGAGCAGTTCTTC. Translating gives CATSESGQIRNEQFF.

The V gene is TRBV10-3, the J gene TRBJ2-7, with D tentatively TRBD2 (5 bases). Germline V gene sequence: CDR1 ENHRY, CDR2 SYGVKD. V was pared by 2 bases and J by 5 bases, with 16 bases between. This CDR3 region has 15 residues. The CDR3 here is CAISEDAGILHEQYF. The CDR3 DNA sequence: TGTGCCATCAGTGAGGACGCGGGTATTCTCCACGAGCAGTACTTC.

DNA of the CDR3: TGCAGTGCTCCGCCCGGGCCTAACAATGAGCAGTTCTTC. This encodes CSAPPGPNNEQFF. The chain joins TRBV20-1 to TRBJ2-1; D uncertain. Germline CDR1 DFQATT, CDR2 SNEGSKA (reference sequence). There are 13 residues in the CDR3. Trimming took 5 bases from V and 5 from J, leaving 13 bases between them.

Remarks on this clonotype: A junction end diverges from the germline sequence, so it may reflect a read error. The rearrangement links TRBV6-2 or TRBV6-3 to TRBJ1-4; 11 nucleotides match TRBD1. From germline, CDR1 is MNHEY and CDR2 SVGEGT. This CDR3 is built from 15 residues. In nucleotides, the CDR3 is TGTACCAGCGGAACATGGACAGGGGGCAATGAAAAACTGTTTTTT. Residues: CTSGTWTGGNEKLFF.

The chain employs TRBV13 and TRBJ2-1; 11 bases match TRBD2. The CDR3 is 13 amino acids. CDR1 PRHDT and CDR2 FYEKMQ come from the germline V gene (reference sequence). Trimming removed 10 bases from V and 7 bases from J; junction bases left unmatched: 6. The DNA for the CDR3 is TGTGCCACCGGGACTAGCGGAAGAAATGAGCAGTTCTTC. As protein: CATGTSGRNEQFF.

The table lists this clonotype with a few counts. The chain combines TRBV7-6 with TRBJ2-1; D remains unclear. The V gene's germline CDR1 is SGHVS and CDR2 FNYEAQ. The germline V and J ends were trimmed by 0 bases and 2 bases, with 8 bases remaining between them. The CDR3 is made up of 15 amino acids. The CDR3 DNA follows: TGTGCCAGCAGCTTAGCAGCAGCCCCCTACAATGAGCAGTTCTTC. Its protein product is CASSLAAAPYNEQFF.

The rearrangement joins TRBV14 to TRBJ1-6; weak D call: TRBD1 (6 bases). This CDR3 region has 14 residues. V gave up 0 bases and J gave up 10 bases, with 10 bases separating them. CDR1 is SGHDN and CDR2 is FVKESK in the germline V gene. CDR3 sequence: CASSQESRGSPLHF. In DNA, the CDR3 is TGTGCCAGCAGCCAAGAGTCCAGGGGATCACCCCTCCACTTT. Looking up the rest from reference TRBV14 and TRBJ1-6 gives the full variable domain: EAGVTQFPSHSVIEKGQTVTLRCDPISGHDNLYWYRRVMGKEIKFLLHFVKESKQDESGMPNNRFLAERTGGTYSTLKVQPAELEDSGVYFCASSQESRGSPLHFGNGTRLTVT.

V and J are TRBV28 and TRBJ2-5; 8 nucleotides agree with TRBD2. Per germline, CDR1 MDHEN and CDR2 SYDVKM. The V gene end was trimmed by 8 bases and the J gene end by 1 base; junction bases not matched to a gene: 12. CDR3 length: 16 amino acids. CDR3 nucleotides: TGTGCCAGCGAAGGCCCCCCGGGGGGGCTCCAAGAGACCCAGTACTTC. It codes for CASEGPPGGLQETQYF. Variable domain in full (rest from reference TRBV28 and TRBJ2-5): DVKVTQSSRYLVKRTGEKVFLECVQDMDHENMFWYRQDPGLGLRLIYFSYDVKMKEKGDIPEGYSVSREKKERFSLILESASTNQTSMYLCASEGPPGGLQETQYFGPGTRLLVL.

The chain links TRBV6-2 or TRBV6-3 to TRBJ2-1, with a possible D match to TRBD1 (5 bases). V lost 2 bases, J lost 3 bases, and 11 bases lay in between. Germline values: CDR1 MNHEY, CDR2 SVGEGT. The CDR3 totals 15 residues. CDR3 loop: CASSYGQGYYNEQFF. Here the CDR3 DNA reads TGTGCCAGCAGTTACGGCCAGGGATACTACAATGAGCAGTTCTTC.

The V gene is TRBV6-1, the J gene TRBJ2-1; D unclear. The length of the CDR3 is 16 residues. CDR1 MNHNS and CDR2 SASEGT come from the germline V gene. V lost 0 bases to trimming and J lost 0 bases, with 9 bases between them. The CDR3 sequence is CASSEAKQSSYNEQFF. In DNA, the CDR3 is TGTGCCAGCAGTGAAGCGAAACAGTCCTCCTACAATGAGCAGTTCTTC.

The rearrangement uses TRBV24-1 and TRBJ2-7; either TRBD1 or TRBD2 may fit D (5 bases each). The ends were cut back, 4 bases at V and 5 bases at J, with 17 bases in the middle. Germline V CDR1 and CDR2: KGHDR, SFDVKD. CDR3 length: 15 residues. CDR3 sequence (DNA): TGTGCCACCAGTGAGCCCGGGACCCTGCTCCACGAGCAGTACTTC. Protein product: CATSEPGTLLHEQYF.

The chain combines TRBV20-1 with TRBJ2-3; D gene ambiguous. V lost 4 bases, J lost 0 bases, and 14 bases lay in between. Germline V gene sequence: CDR1 DFQATT, CDR2 SNEGSKA (reference sequence). The CDR3 spans 15 residues. CDR3 DNA: TGCAGTGCTACCGATAGGGCCCTTAGCACAGATACGCAGTATTTT. It codes for CSATDRALSTDTQYF.

A word on this clonotype: Compared with germline, one end of the junction differs, possibly owing to a read error. The V call is TRBV27, the J call TRBJ2-7, with 8 nucleotides matching TRBD1. Germline CDR1 is MNHEY and CDR2 is SMNVEV (reference sequence). This CDR3 region has 16 residues. CDR3 region: CASRQKPGQVPYGQYF. CDR3 DNA: TGTGCCAGCAGGCAGAAACCGGGACAGGTACCCTACGGGCAGTACTTC.

V usage is TRBV12-3 or TRBV12-4 and J usage is TRBJ2-1; 8 bases match TRBD2. The CDR3 is made up of 18 amino acids. Germline trimming cut 3 bases from V and 0 bases from J; bases unmatched to any gene: 10. The CDR3 region is CASSFQGGGGSSYNEQFF. DNA for the CDR3: TGTGCCAGCAGTTTTCAGGGTGGCGGGGGGAGCTCCTACAATGAGCAGTTCTTC.

This clonotype was recorded at least ten times. The chain employs TRBV29-1 and TRBJ1-1; D call uncertain. Germline V CDR1 and CDR2: SQVTM, ANQGSEA. The V gene lost 3 bases and the J gene lost 2 bases, with 4 bases spanning the gap. CDR3 length equals 11 residues. This CDR3 is CSVDGNTEAFF. The CDR3 nucleotides read TGCAGCGTTGATGGTAACACTGAAGCTTTCTTT.

The rearrangement joins TRBV11-3 to TRBJ2-1, with 9 nucleotides matching TRBD2. The germline gives CDR1 SGHNT, CDR2 YENEEA. Trimming cost V 5 bases and J 6 bases; bases outside gene matches: 11. The CDR3 spans 16 residues. The CDR3 protein is CASSVGAGGPVNEQFF. CDR3 sequence (DNA): TGTGCCAGCAGCGTAGGGGCGGGAGGGCCAGTCAATGAGCAGTTCTTC.

A few counts support this clonotype. The rearrangement uses TRBV6-6 and TRBJ2-7; 9 bases agree with TRBD2. CDR3 length: 12 amino acids. CDR1 and CDR2 from the germline V gene are MNHNY and SVGAGI (reference sequence). The V and J ends lost 6 bases and 9 bases, in that order; junction bases with no gene match: 6. Written as DNA, the CDR3 is TGTGCCAGCAGGGGCTGGACTAGCGCGCAGTACTTC. It codes for CASRGWTSAQYF.

This clonotype was seen a few times. CDR3 region: CSAPSLKDTDTQYF. As DNA, the CDR3 is TGCAGTGCTCCTAGTCTTAAGGACACAGATACGCAGTATTTT. This chain links TRBV20-1 with TRBJ2-3; D is undetermined. Germline V gene sequence: CDR1 DFQATT, CDR2 SNEGSKA (reference sequence). CDR3 size: 14 residues. V was trimmed by 5 bases and J by 2 bases, leaving 14 bases between them.

The chain couples TRBV28 to TRBJ1-2, with D possibly TRBD1 on 5 matching bases. The ends were cut back, 3 bases at V and 4 bases at J, with 12 bases in the middle. The CDR3 loop spans 14 amino acids. Germline V gene lookup returns CDR1 MDHEN and CDR2 SYDVKM. As DNA, the CDR3 is TGTGCCAGCAGTTTGAGGGGAGGGACCTATGGCTACACCTTC. Its protein product is CASSLRGGTYGYTF.

The rearrangement joins TRBV13 to TRBJ2-3, with 12 nucleotides matching TRBD2. This CDR3 contains 20 residues. CDR1 PRHDT and CDR2 FYEKMQ come from the germline V gene (reference sequence). V was clipped by 1 base and J by 3 bases; unmatched bases: 14. This CDR3 reads CASSLEVELAGGPVTDTQYF. For the CDR3, the DNA is TGTGCCAGCAGCTTAGAAGTTGAGCTAGCGGGAGGGCCCGTGACAGATACGCAGTATTTT.

In this sample, this clonotype turned up a few times. The chain employs TRBV30 and TRBJ2-7; no firm D call. CDR3 size: 13 residues. V gave up 3 bases and J gave up 0 bases, with 9 bases separating them. CDR1 and CDR2 (germline): GTSNPN, SVGIG (reference sequence). CDR3: CAWRRTDSYEQYF. CDR3 nucleotide sequence: TGTGCCTGGAGGCGGACGGACTCCTACGAGCAGTACTTC.